The 16 T cell receptor beta chains presented below share a single source sample, sequenced in a study of cytomegalovirus exposure and HLA in healthy donors. The PCR ran on 60 Vbeta and 13 Jbeta primers. The table came from immunoSEQ multiplex PCR; TCRdb's copy has only in-frame clones and leaves some out. The table shows 100,000 or so clones, with about 73% occurring only once. Input material: PBMCs. These receptors were collected from a woman aged 40 to 50 in good health and CMV-seropositive.

This clone is a singleton in its sample. The rearrangement links TRBV7-6 to TRBJ2-1; TRBD1 matches at 8 bases. The V and J ends lost 5 bases and 10 bases, in that order; junction bases with no gene match: 10. The CDR3 sequence is 14 residues long. Germline assignment: CDR1 SGHVS and CDR2 FNYEAQ. In DNA, the CDR3 is TGTGCCAGCAGCCCAGCAGGGGGCTTTCGAGAGCAGTTCTTC. Its protein product is CASSPAGGFREQFF.

The chain couples TRBV5-1 to TRBJ1-2, with TRBD1 matching 8 bases. CDR3 length equals 15 residues. CDR1 SGHRS and CDR2 YFSETQ come from the germline V gene. Trimming removed 2 bases from V and 1 base from J; junction bases left unmatched: 4. CDR3 protein: CASSLGTGVNYGYTF. CDR3 bases: TGCGCCAGCAGCTTAGGGACAGGAGTTAACTATGGCTACACCTTC. The entire variable domain, with the rest obtained from reference TRBV5-1 and TRBJ1-2, is as follows: KAGVTQTPRYLIKTRGQQVTLSCSPISGHRSVSWYQQTPGQGLQFLFEYFSETQRNKGNFPGRFSGRQFSNSRSEMNVSTLELGDSALYLCASSLGTGVNYGYTFGSGTRLTVV.

The chain recombines TRBV11-2 with TRBJ2-2, with D tentatively TRBD2 (6 bases). The CDR3 spans 18 residues. The germline V and J ends were trimmed by 5 bases and 2 bases, with 21 bases remaining between them. From germline, CDR1 is SGHAT and CDR2 FQNNGV. In nucleotides, the CDR3 is TGTGCCAGCAGCCCTTTTTCCGCAGCGGGCGGTAACACCGGGGAGCTGTTTTTT. It translates to CASSPFSAAGGNTGELFF.

This clone has only a few counts. The gene calls are TRBV7-9 and TRBJ1-4; 9 bases line up with TRBD1. CDR3 length equals 14 residues. V was pared by 5 bases and J by 8 bases, with 6 bases of the junction left unmatched. Per the germline V gene, CDR1 is SEHNR and CDR2 is FQNEAQ (reference sequence). The chain's CDR3 is CASSQDRGGEKLFF. The DNA of the CDR3 is TGTGCCAGCAGCCAGGACAGGGGAGGCGAAAAACTGTTTTTT.

This chain's CDR3 is CASSVGGGTYEQYF. CDR3 DNA: TGTGCCAGCAGCGTAGGTGGGGGGACCTACGAGCAGTACTTC. V is TRBV9 and J is TRBJ2-5; D possibly corresponds to TRBD2 (6 bases). Judging by the DNA end, TRBJ2-7 fits better; the J call may be wrong. Per the germline V gene, CDR1 is SGDLS and CDR2 is YYNGEE. CDR3 length equals 14 residues.

The chain uses TRBV5-1 and TRBJ2-7; TRBD1 aligns across 12 bases. There are 16 residues in the CDR3. V lost 4 bases and J lost 5; bases outside the gene matches: 10. Germline V gene lookup returns CDR1 SGHRS and CDR2 YFSETQ. The CDR3, as DNA: TGCGCCAGCAGCGGACGGGACAGGGGGCAGGAGGACGAGCAGTACTTC. Residues: CASSGRDRGQEDEQYF.

On this clone itself: The sample carries other DNA sequences with the same CDR3. The chain recombines TRBV5-1 with TRBJ2-7, with a weak D call TRBD1 (5 bases). The CDR3 has 12 residues. The germline gives CDR1 SGHRS, CDR2 YFSETQ. The V and J ends lost 4 bases and 4 bases respectively, with 9 bases between them. The chain's CDR3 is CASSPDSYEQYF. As DNA, the CDR3 is TGCGCCAGCAGCCCAGACAGTTACGAGCAGTACTTC.

The gene calls are TRBV7-3 and TRBJ1-6; no definite D call. The germline V gene has CDR1 SGHTA and CDR2 FQGTGA. The CDR3 is 14 amino acids. Trimming stripped 6 bases from V and 7 bases from J, with 13 bases between. The CDR3 coding sequence is TGTGCCAGCAGTTTGTCGGGGTCAAATTCACCCCTCCACTTT. Translation gives CASSLSGSNSPLHF. Looking up the rest from reference TRBV7-3 and TRBJ1-6 gives the full variable domain: GAGVSQTPSNKVTEKGKYVELRCDPISGHTALYWYRQSLGQGPEFLIYFQGTGAADDSGLPNDRFFAVRPEGSVSTLKIQRTERGDSAVYLCASSLSGSNSPLHFGNGTRLTVT.

This clone showed up just once. The chain joins TRBV4-1 to TRBJ2-1; 7 nucleotides align to TRBD1. The germline V gene has CDR1 MGHRA and CDR2 YSYEKL. V shed 0 bases and J 3 bases; nucleotides not matched to a gene: 2. CDR3 length: 15 amino acids. CDR3 nucleotides: TGCGCCAGCAGCCAAGAGGCAGGGGGCTACAATGAGCAGTTCTTC. This sequence encodes CASSQEAGGYNEQFF.

The chain joins TRBV5-1 to TRBJ1-2; TRBD1 aligns across 9 bases. The V segment lost 4 bases and the J segment 8 bases; nucleotides outside the gene matches: 12. CDR3 length: 15 residues. The germline V gene has CDR1 SGHRS and CDR2 YFSETQ. The CDR3 nucleotides read TGCGCCAGCAGCCAGGGACAGGGCGATTCCTGGGGCTACACCTTC. This encodes CASSQGQGDSWGYTF.

The rearrangement uses TRBV7-2 and TRBJ1-2; 8 positions match TRBD1. Germline CDR1 and CDR2: SGHTA and FQGNSA. V lost 6 bases and J lost 4; bases outside the gene matches: 4. The length of the CDR3 is 13 residues. In nucleotides, the CDR3 is TGTGCCAGCAGAGGGGGACAGGTCTATGGCTACACCTTC. It specifies CASRGGQVYGYTF.

The table lists this clone with a few counts. The rearrangement uses TRBV28 and TRBJ2-7; a possible D gene is TRBD2 (5 bases). The V end lost 5 bases, the J end lost 2 bases, and 10 bases lay between the germline ends. This CDR3 is 13 amino acids long. Germline CDR1 reads MDHEN; CDR2 reads SYDVKM. The CDR3 coding sequence is TGTGCCAGCAGTCCTCGGGATCCCTACGAGCAGTACTTC. Translating it yields CASSPRDPYEQYF.

The V call is TRBV19, the J call TRBJ2-7; D possibly corresponds to TRBD1 (5 bases). CDR1 and CDR2 from the germline V gene are LNHDA and SQIVND (reference sequence). Deletions cut 1 base from V and 4 bases from J, with 14 bases between. The CDR3 runs 15 residues. The CDR3 DNA sequence: TGTGCCAGTAGTATAGGGGCAGGGTTTTCTTACGAGCAGTACTTC. Its protein is CASSIGAGFSYEQYF.

The genes are TRBV4-2 and TRBJ2-3; 7 positions match TRBD2. The CDR3 runs 16 residues. Germline loops: CDR1 LGHNA, CDR2 YNFKEQ. The V gene end was trimmed by 4 bases and the J gene end by 2 bases; junction bases not matched to a gene: 9. DNA for the CDR3: TGTGCCAGCAGCCCGACTAGCTCTGGGATCACAGATACGCAGTATTTT. This sequence encodes CASSPTSSGITDTQYF.

The V gene is TRBV11-2, the J gene TRBJ2-5, with 7 bases lining up with TRBD2. CDR1 SGHAT and CDR2 FQNNGV come from the germline V gene. The J segment lost 2 bases and the V segment lost 6 bases, leaving 6 bases of the junction unmatched. This CDR3 has 14 residues. Here the CDR3 reads CASSPRLAQETQYF. The DNA for the CDR3 is TGTGCCAGCAGTCCTCGACTAGCTCAAGAGACCCAGTACTTC.

This chain connects TRBV19 to TRBJ1-2; D uncertain. Per the germline V gene, CDR1 is LNHDA and CDR2 is SQIVND (reference sequence). CDR3 size: 15 residues. The V and J ends lost 3 bases and 4 bases respectively, with 15 bases between them. CDR3 DNA sequence: TGTGCCAGTAGTATGGGAGACCTATCGGGCTATGGCTACACCTTC. Translated: CASSMGDLSGYGYTF.